This T cell receptor (beta chain) was sequenced for a study of blood T cells in healthy people across ages. Ten or more counts support this clonotype. As yet, its antigen is unknown. With a J-beta primer mix and a sample-barcoded 5' primer, a second PCR ran roughly 6 to 12 cycles. Every cDNA molecule carried a tag from a template-switch adaptor bearing 12 random nucleotides. Researchers report that each sample yielded at least 3 million CDR3-containing paired-end reads. TCRdb ran MiXCR on the 5' RACE reads and lists one entry per CDR3 protein. Of 1.5 million to 2 million distinct CDR3 sequences listed, 30% to 40% are singletons. Whole-study findings and limits: Unknown donor CMV status possibly confounded expanded clonotype changes.

Sample: blood. This clonotype was obtained from a woman in her twenties or thirties in good health.

CDR3 DNA sequence: TGCAGTGCTCGGATCTCCTACGAGCAGTACTTC. This encodes CSARISYEQYF. The chain links TRBV20-1 to TRBJ2-7; D call uncertain. CDR1 is DFQATT, CDR2 SNEGSKA, per germline (reference sequence). The ends were cut back, 5 bases at V and 0 bases at J, with 5 bases in the middle. The CDR3 covers 11 residues.